This T cell receptor (beta chain) was sequenced in a study of T cell changes during pregnancy in multiple sclerosis. Data came from immunoSEQ multiplex PCR; TCRdb stores just in-frame clones and leaves some out. The repertoire consists of 75,000 to 85,000 clones, with 93% occurring once and the leading ten covering 2.5% to 3%. The CDR3 contains 14 residues. CDR1 and CDR2 (germline): SGHDT, YYEEEE. V was trimmed by 4 bases and J by 7 bases, leaving 15 bases between them. The chain recombines TRBV5-6 with TRBJ1-5; maybe TRBD1 (5 bases). The input for sequencing was peripheral blood, taken in the second trimester of pregnancy. The origin of this receptor is a female donor with multiple sclerosis, enrolled in a pregnancy study. This CDR3 is CASSQGMGGQPQHF. For the CDR3, the DNA is TGTGCCAGCAGCCAAGGCATGGGGGGACAGCCCCAGCATTTT.